Sequencing of this T cell receptor beta chain was carried out in a study of OX40 agonist ivuxolimab in advanced cancers. Study-level findings and limits: At 0.1-3.0 mg/kg, partial responders had clonal expansion among the lowest observed. Dose levels from 0.1 to 3.0 mg/kg saw CD4+ and CD8+ blood T cells expand clonally by week 6.

Measured with immunoSEQ multiplex PCR; TCRdb has only the in-frame clones, and not every one. The data show 30,000 or so clones, 65% to 85% seen once. On this clone itself: Its antigen is still unknown.

V lost 4 bases, J lost 0 bases, and 4 bases lay in between. Germline V CDR1 and CDR2: ENHRY, SYGVKD. This CDR3 has 13 amino acids. The sample in question was CD4+ or CD8+ T cells sorted from blood, obtained in a trial of the OX40 agonist ivuxolimab. This clonotype was sampled from an adult with an advanced solid tumor such as melanoma, head and neck, liver or kidney cancer. The V gene is TRBV10-3, the J gene TRBJ1-5; D is ambiguous. The CDR3 DNA follows: TGTGCCATCAGTGCAGGTAGCAATCAGCCCCAGCATTTT. This encodes CAISAGSNQPQHF.